The rows below give T cell receptor beta chains drawn from one sample of a study of cytotoxic CD8 clonotypes in ibrutinib-treated CLL. Repertoires were generated with immunoSEQ multiplex PCR, while TCRdb's copy carries only in-frame clones and drops some. The table lists roughly 150,000 clones, 70% to 80% of them singletons. The source was PBMCs, collected after 24 months of ibrutinib treatment. The receptors stem from a human donor with chronic lymphocytic leukemia. The CDR3 runs from the conserved cysteine through the conserved F or W. D genes are given only for firm matches. Clone size is stated in some rows and not others, as once, few, many or a class when expanded.

clone_size j_call v_call d_call cdr3_nt cdr3_aa
NA TRBJ1-2 TRBV4-2 NA TGTGCCAGCAGCCAAGATGGGGCCTATGGCTACACCTTC CASSQDGAYGYTF
once TRBJ2-2 TRBV7-6 NA TGTGCCAGCAGCTTAGCCAGCGGTGGGGTTGGTCCCGGGGAGCTGTTTTTT CASSLASGGVGPGELFF
NA TRBJ2-3 TRBV6-5 TRBD1 TGTGCCAGCCGGGGCCAGGGGGCGGGTTCGGATACGCAGTATTTT CASRGQGAGSDTQYF
NA TRBJ2-4 TRBV7-2 NA TGTGCCAGCAGCCCCAGGGACGTTAGGTGGGGAAACATTCAGTACTTC CASSPRDVRWGNIQYF
NA TRBJ2-7 TRBV5-1 TRBD2 TGCGCCAGCAGCCCAGGGGGTAGCGGGAGAGAGCGGCAGTACTTC CASSPGGSGRERQYF
NA TRBJ1-6 TRBV10-3 TRBD1 TGTGCCATCAGTGAGAGAGGGACAGGGTTGTCCTATAATTCACCCCTCCACTTT CAISERGTGLSYNSPLHF
NA TRBJ2-1 TRBV7-3 NA TGTGCCAGCAGCTTAATCTGGACTACTGGCTATGAGCAGTTCTTC CASSLIWTTGYEQFF
few TRBJ1-1 TRBV6-6 NA TGTGCCAGCAGTTACAAGAAGAACACTGAAGCTTTCTTT CASSYKKNTEAFF
NA TRBJ1-2 TRBV4-3 NA TGCGCCAGCAGCCAAGGGGACCGTAAGGGCTATGGCTACACCTTC CASSQGDRKGYGYTF
once TRBJ1-1 TRBV2 NA TGTGCCAGCCCCGAAGTGGATACTGAAGCTTTCTTT CASPEVDTEAFF
NA TRBJ2-5 TRBV13 NA TGTGCCAGCAGCCACGGACAGGGAGGGCGAGAGACCCAGTACTTC CASSHGQGGRETQYF
NA TRBJ1-2 TRBV30 NA TGTGCCTGGAGTGTAACGGCCGGCTGGTACTACACCTTC CAWSVTAGWYYTF
few TRBJ1-2 TRBV6-5 NA TGTGCCAGCAGTCACTCGTCCCTCGCTGGCGGAGGGGGCTACACCTTC CASSHSSLAGGGGYTF
NA TRBJ1-1 TRBV29-1 NA TGCAGCGTTCAAGGGGGGCGGAGGGACACTGAAGCTTTCTTT CSVQGGRRDTEAFF
NA TRBJ1-1 TRBV4-1 NA TGCGCCAGCAGCCAAGGCGCAGGGCCCACTGAAGCTTTCTTT CASSQGAGPTEAFF
few TRBJ1-1 TRBV30 NA TGTGCCTGGATCCAAGTAGAAGCTTTCTTT CAWIQVEAFF
NA TRBJ2-1 TRBV9 TRBD2 TGTGCCAGCAGCGGACTAGCGGGAAGCGGTGAGCAGTTCTTC CASSGLAGSGEQFF
NA TRBJ2-1 TRBV14 TRBD2 TGTGCCAGCAGCCAGGGCGGGCGGGGGGCCCGCACCCCCTACAATGAGCAGTTCTTC CASSQGGRGARTPYNEQFF
NA TRBJ1-1 TRBV18 NA TGTGCCAGCTCCCCTCAGGGTATGAACACTGAAGCTTTCTTT CASSPQGMNTEAFF
NA TRBJ2-1 TRBV27 TRBD2 TGTGCCAGCACCGTCTCCGGGACTACATATAGGGATGAGCAGTTCTTC CASTVSGTTYRDEQFF
few TRBJ2-7 TRBV7-2 TRBD1 TGTGCCAGCAGCTCCGGGAGACAGGGGGCCGTCGAGCAGTACTTC CASSSGRQGAVEQYF
NA TRBJ2-4 TRBV6-1 TRBD2 TGTGCCAGTAGCGGGACGCAGATTCAGTACTTC CASSGTQIQYF